The present TCR beta chain was sequenced within a study of technical replicates of blood from four donors. Germline V gene data show CDR1 as SGHDT and CDR2 as YYEEEE. The CDR3 totals 14 residues. V was pared by 6 bases and J by 3 bases, with 6 bases of the junction left unmatched. Measured with immunoSEQ multiplex PCR; TCRdb has only the in-frame clones, and not every one. The sample consists of roughly 79,000 clones, approximately 93% of them appearing once. This chain connects TRBV5-6 to TRBJ2-1; 7 nucleotides agree with TRBD2. The sequenced material came from T cells isolated from PBMCs. This TCR derives from a human donor in good health. Here the CDR3 reads CASTLGGSYNEQFF. As DNA, the CDR3 is TGTGCCAGCACTTTAGGCGGGAGCTACAATGAGCAGTTCTTC.